The 15 T cell receptor beta chains reported below all come from one sample, sequenced in a study of T cells in Graves' hyperthyroidism and ophthalmopathy. Amplification of TCR beta CDR3 regions used RNA as the template. In the first-round RT-PCR of the TCR CDR3, the HTBI primer set was used. Each CDR3 protein is one row after TCRdb ran MiXCR on the multiplex PCR reads. This sample carries approximately 640,000 distinct CDR3 sequences, about 18% of them seen once, and the ten largest clones take 15% to 18%. Sequenced input: blood. The receptors were sampled from a man in his forties or fifties with Graves' hyperthyroidism.

This clonotype was seen many times. The rearrangement links TRBV13 to TRBJ2-3, with D hard to call. The germline V gene has CDR1 PRHDT and CDR2 FYEKMQ (reference sequence). V was shortened by 2 bases and J by 2 bases, with 8 bases between the two germline ends. The length of the CDR3 is 14 residues. This chain's CDR3 is CASSLLLTTDTQYF. CDR3 DNA: TGTGCCAGCAGCTTACTTTTAACCACAGATACGCAGTATTTT.

Written as DNA, the CDR3 is TGTGCCAGCTCACCACCGGAGGGCTACAATGAGCAGTTCTTC. It encodes CASSPPEGYNEQFF. The chain combines TRBV18 with TRBJ2-1, with a tentative D call TRBD2 (6 bases). Germline V gene data show CDR1 as KGHSH and CDR2 as LQKENI. V was shortened by 0 bases and J by 3 bases, with 6 bases between the two germline ends. This CDR3 spans 14 amino acids.

There are a few counts of this clonotype. The chain uses TRBV20-1 and TRBJ1-2; maybe TRBD1 (5 bases). The V end was cut by 3 bases, the J end by 1 base, with 15 bases between. The CDR3 length is 15 residues. Germline CDR1 and CDR2: DFQATT and SNEGSKA (reference sequence). CDR3 sequence (DNA): TGCAGTGCTAGTCCTCCGGGACGGATTAACTATGGCTACACCTTC. Its translation: CSASPPGRINYGYTF.

This rearrangement joins TRBV30 to TRBJ1-1; TRBD1 might be the D (5 bases). V was trimmed by 0 bases and J by 5 bases, leaving 10 bases between them. Germline V lookup: CDR1 GTSNPN, CDR2 SVGIG (reference sequence). The CDR3 is made up of 13 amino acids. The CDR3 is CAWSVQAFTEAFF. CDR3 coding DNA: TGTGCCTGGAGTGTACAGGCTTTTACTGAAGCTTTCTTT.

This clonotype was recorded many times. The chain is built from TRBV4-1 and TRBJ2-7; possibly TRBD2 for D (6 bases). V was shortened by 0 bases and J by 1 base, with 7 bases between the two germline ends. CDR1 is MGHRA and CDR2 is YSYEKL in the germline V gene. This CDR3 has 14 amino acids. The CDR3 region is CASSQEGRSYEQYF. In DNA, the CDR3 is TGCGCCAGCAGCCAAGAGGGGAGGTCCTACGAGCAGTACTTC.

This clonotype has more than one count but fewer than ten. The chain employs TRBV7-9 and TRBJ2-3, with D tentatively TRBD2 (5 bases). V was pared by 2 bases and J by 0 bases, with 15 bases between. This CDR3 is built from 17 residues. CDR1 SEHNR and CDR2 FQNEAQ come from the germline V gene (reference sequence). The CDR3, as DNA: TGTGCCAGCAGCTTACTTGGGAGACGTCCTAGCACAGATACGCAGTATTTT. Translating gives CASSLLGRRPSTDTQYF.

V and J are TRBV4-3 and TRBJ2-1; the D call may be TRBD1 or TRBD2 (5 bases each). This CDR3 comprises 18 residues. Germline V gives CDR1 LGHNA, CDR2 YSLEER. V lost 5 bases and J 8 bases, leaving 28 bases between the germline ends. CDR3 amino acids: CASSGMGLGTVPPHEQFF. CDR3 in DNA: TGCGCCAGCAGCGGAATGGGTCTCGGGACCGTACCCCCCCATGAGCAGTTCTTC.

This clonotype was seen at least ten times. The chain employs TRBV27 and TRBJ1-2; TRBD1 matches at 9 bases. This CDR3 is 14 amino acids long. J lost 4 bases, V lost 5 bases, and 5 bases had no gene match. Germline assignment: CDR1 MNHEY and CDR2 SMNVEV (reference sequence). The CDR3: CASSARQGVYGYTF. As DNA, the CDR3 is TGTGCCAGCAGTGCCCGACAGGGGGTCTATGGCTACACCTTC.

The rearrangement joins TRBV6-9 to TRBJ2-1; 15 nucleotides line up with TRBD2. V shed 4 bases and J 6 bases; nucleotides not matched to a gene: 7. The germline V gene has CDR1 MNHGY and CDR2 SVAAGI. This CDR3 spans 17 amino acids. CDR3 coding DNA: TGTGCCAGCAGTTTGAAAAGGACTAGCGGGAGGGGCAATGAGCAGTTCTTC. Translation: CASSLKRTSGRGNEQFF.

This clonotype was picked up many times. The V gene is TRBV2, the J gene TRBJ2-3, with D perhaps matching TRBD2 (6 bases). The CDR3 runs 11 residues. Looked up from germline, CDR1 is SNHLY and CDR2 is FYNNEI. V was pared by 8 bases and J by 4 bases, with 7 bases between. CDR3 nucleotides: TGTGCCAGCTCGGGGGCAGATACGCAGTATTTT. This sequence encodes CASSGADTQYF.

This clonotype was detected many times. The chain carries TRBV15 and TRBJ1-5, with a weak D call TRBD1 (5 bases). The V and J ends lost 0 bases and 4 bases respectively, with 7 bases between them. The germline gives CDR1 LNHNV, CDR2 YYDKDF (reference sequence). CDR3 size: 14 residues. CDR3 nucleotide sequence: TGTGCCACCAGCAGAGACTGGGGGAATCAGCCCCAGCATTTT. This codes for CATSRDWGNQPQHF.

This clonotype appeared many times. The chain carries TRBV19 and TRBJ2-1; D uncertain. V was cut by 1 base and J by 6 bases, with 7 bases left in between. The germline gives CDR1 LNHDA, CDR2 SQIVND (reference sequence). The CDR3 covers 13 residues. CDR3 in amino acids: CASSIALINEQFF. CDR3 coding DNA: TGTGCCAGTAGTATAGCACTAATCAATGAGCAGTTCTTC. Based on the CDR3 plus reference TRBV19 and TRBJ2-1, the full variable domain is DGGITQSPKYLFRKEGQNVTLSCEQNLNHDAMYWYRQDPGQGLRLIYYSQIVNDFQKGDIAEGYSVSREKKESFPLTVTSAQKNPTAFYLCASSIALINEQFFGPGTRLTVL.

This clonotype was counted ten times or more. The chain carries TRBV27 and TRBJ1-2; D ambiguous. CDR3 size: 12 residues. Per the germline V gene, CDR1 is MNHEY and CDR2 is SMNVEV (reference sequence). The V and J ends lost 5 bases and 8 bases respectively, with 12 bases between them. CDR3 amino acids: CASSGPGRGYTF. The DNA of the CDR3 is TGTGCCAGCAGTGGACCGGGGAGAGGCTACACCTTC.

This clonotype showed up many times. V and J are TRBV5-1 and TRBJ2-1; 14 bases map to TRBD2. Germline V gives CDR1 SGHRS, CDR2 YFSETQ. Trimming at V came to 4 bases and at J to 6 bases, leaving 9 bases not matched to a gene. The CDR3 extends over 17 amino acids. The CDR3 DNA follows: TGCGCCAGCAGCCTGGCTCTTGGGACTAGCGGGAGCAATGAGCAGTTCTTC. Protein: CASSLALGTSGSNEQFF.

This clonotype was recorded many times. This chain joins TRBV2 and TRBJ2-3, with TRBD2 matching over 8 bases. The junction had 13 bases not matched to a gene; V was cut back by 6 bases and J by 5 bases. CDR1 is SNHLY, CDR2 FYNNEI, per germline. There are 16 residues in the CDR3. CDR3 bases: TGTGCCAGCAGGGGGTCATTCAAGGCGGGAGGAGATACGCAGTATTTT. This gives the protein CASRGSFKAGGDTQYF.